One sample yielded the 16 T cell receptor beta chains listed below, sequenced in a study of blood T cells in healthy people across ages. Alongside a J-beta primer mix, a sample-barcoded 5' primer served in a second PCR lasting about 7 to 12 cycles. Using its own MiXCR run on the 5' RACE reads, TCRdb lists one record per CDR3 protein. The data show roughly 900,000 distinct CDR3 sequences, about 28% seen once. Input material: blood. The source is a woman of 80 years or more in good health.

This clonotype occurred many times. The chain is built from TRBV9 and TRBJ2-1; a weak D match, TRBD2 (5 bases). V was pared by 1 base and J by 4 bases, with 12 bases between. This CDR3 spans 15 amino acids. Per the germline V gene, CDR1 is SGDLS and CDR2 is YYNGEE. DNA for the CDR3: TGTGCCAGCAGCGTATCGGGGAGACGGTACAATGAGCAGTTCTTC. Translated: CASSVSGRRYNEQFF.

On this clonotype itself: A read error may account for a junction end that differs from germline. The chain combines TRBV3-1 with TRBJ2-1; D perhaps matches TRBD1 (6 bases). CDR3 length equals 18 residues. The V gene's germline CDR1 is LGHDT and CDR2 YNNKEL (reference sequence). The CDR3 coding sequence is TGTGTCAGCAGCCAGTTCCTGAGGGGGTCGGCAACATACAATGAGCAGTTCTTC. This sequence encodes CVSSQFLRGSATYNEQFF.

This clonotype was seen at least ten times. The chain joins TRBV7-2 to TRBJ1-2; D is unresolved. CDR3 size: 13 residues. Germline V gives CDR1 SGHTA, CDR2 FQGNSA. Trimming shortened V by 5 bases and J by 1 base, and 8 bases separated the two germline ends. The CDR3 DNA is TGTGCCAGCAGCCAAGGAGATAACTATGGCTACACCTTC. Translated: CASSQGDNYGYTF. The variable domain in full, completed from reference TRBV7-2 and TRBJ1-2, reads GAGVSQSPSNKVTEKGKDVELRCDPISGHTALYWYRQSLGQGLEFLIYFQGNSAPDKSGLPSDRFSAERTGGSVSTLTIQRTQQEDSAVYLCASSQGDNYGYTFGSGTRLTVV.

This clonotype was seen a handful of times. The chain links TRBV6-2 or TRBV6-3 to TRBJ1-2; maybe TRBD1 (5 bases). V was cut by 2 bases and J by 3 bases, with 13 bases left in between. CDR3 length equals 15 residues. From germline, CDR1 is MNHEY and CDR2 SVGEGT. As DNA, the CDR3 is TGTGCCAGCAGTTACCAGCGACAGATTTACTATGGCTACACCTTC. Amino acids: CASSYQRQIYYGYTF.

This clonotype was found once. The chain links TRBV12-3 or TRBV12-4 to TRBJ1-2; D gene unclear. Trimming stripped 6 bases from V and 1 base from J, with 12 bases between. The CDR3 runs 14 residues. CDR3 in amino acids: CASSPRVFNYGYTF. CDR3 sequence (DNA): TGTGCCAGCAGCCCGCGGGTTTTTAACTATGGCTACACCTTC.

There are many counts of this clonotype. CDR3 loop: CSARPQVNQPQHF. The DNA of the CDR3 is TGCAGTGCTAGACCACAGGTCAATCAGCCCCAGCATTTT. J is TRBJ1-5 and V is TRBV20-1; the D gene is possibly TRBD1 (5 bases). The length of the CDR3 is 13 residues. Germline V gives CDR1 DFQATT, CDR2 SNEGSKA (reference sequence). Trimming left V 2 bases short and J 3 bases short, with 8 bases between.

This clonotype has a single count. This may be a read error, as it is one base from a much larger clone. The gene calls are TRBV24-1 and TRBJ2-1; no clear D gene. Germline V lookup: CDR1 KGHDR, CDR2 SFDVKD. The CDR3 is 16 amino acids. V shed 0 bases and J shed 8 bases, with 16 bases lying between them. This chain's CDR3 is CATSDLDSGQRHEQFF. CDR3 coding DNA: TGTGCCACCAGTGATTTGGATTCGGGTCAAAGACATGAGCAGTTCTTC.

This clonotype was seen a few times. This chain joins TRBV2 and TRBJ2-3; D unresolved. Germline CDR1 reads SNHLY; CDR2 reads FYNNEI. The CDR3 contains 14 residues. V lost 2 bases and J lost 6, with 12 bases in between. Written as DNA, the CDR3 is TGTGCCAGCAGTGAATTAGGAAATAGGGATACGCAGTATTTT. Protein: CASSELGNRDTQYF. Full variable domain (rest looked up from reference TRBV2 and TRBJ2-3): EPEVTQTPSHQVTQMGQEVILRCVPISNHLYFYWYRQILGQKVEFLVSFYNNEISEKSEIFDDQFSVERPDGSNFTLKIRSTKLEDSAMYFCASSELGNRDTQYFGPGTRLTVL.

The sample holds a few counts of this clonotype. The rearrangement joins TRBV20-1 to TRBJ2-3, with a weak D call TRBD1 (6 bases). The germline gives CDR1 DFQATT, CDR2 SNEGSKA (reference sequence). This CDR3 is 17 amino acids long. Trimming removed 6 bases at V and 8 bases at J, with 30 bases between. The CDR3 sequence: CSASPKAGAPSLSTQYF. CDR3 DNA sequence: TGCAGTGCCAGCCCCAAGGCAGGGGCGCCGTCGTTGAGTACGCAGTATTTT.

This clonotype was picked up many times. V is TRBV5-1 and J is TRBJ2-5; D possibly uses TRBD1 or TRBD2 (5 bases each). V was shortened by 2 bases and J by 4 bases, with 9 bases between the two germline ends. The CDR3 covers 13 residues. Germline CDR1 and CDR2: SGHRS and YFSETQ. The CDR3 bases are TGCGCCAGCAGCTTTGAGGGGTCAGAGACCCAGTACTTC. Amino acids: CASSFEGSETQYF.

Of note for this clonotype: It may be a read error: a sequence one base away is much more abundant. In nucleotides, the CDR3 is TGCAGTGCTGGAGATCTGTCCGGGGGGGCCTACGAGCAGTACTTC. Residues: CSAGDLSGGAYEQYF. This chain connects TRBV20-1 to TRBJ2-7; 8 positions agree with TRBD2. Germline CDR1 DFQATT, CDR2 SNEGSKA (reference sequence). The length of the CDR3 is 15 residues.

This clonotype was observed a handful of times. The junction and the germline gene differ at one end; a read error may be behind it. The rearrangement joins TRBV12-3 or TRBV12-4 to TRBJ2-2; D unclear. The CDR3 consists of 14 residues. DNA for the CDR3: TGTGCCAACAGTTTAGCTAGTAGGACCGGGGAGCTGTTTTTT. As protein: CANSLASRTGELFF.

This clonotype was recorded a few times. This chain joins TRBV7-7 and TRBJ2-3; no clear D. Germline CDR1 reads SSHAT; CDR2 reads FNYEAQ (reference sequence). This CDR3 contains 15 residues. Trimming removed 1 base from V and 0 bases from J, with 8 bases in between. The CDR3 reads CASSLGEASTDTQYF. For the CDR3, the DNA is TGTGCCAGCAGCTTAGGAGAAGCGAGCACAGATACGCAGTATTTT.

This clonotype was seen a few times. A read error is possible here, since a much larger clone lies one base away. The chain couples TRBV20-1 to TRBJ1-2; 9 nucleotides align to TRBD1. J lost 8 bases, V lost 4 bases, and 14 bases had no gene match. The CDR3 is made up of 15 amino acids. In germline, CDR1 is DFQATT, CDR2 SNEGSKA (reference sequence). The CDR3 DNA follows: TGCAGTGCTATTATCTTGGGACAGGGCCCGGCCGGCTACACCTTC. Translated: CSAIILGQGPAGYTF.

This chain uses TRBV7-8 with TRBJ1-3; possible D gene TRBD1, 5 bases. CDR1 is SGHVS, CDR2 FQNEAQ, per germline. This CDR3 comprises 18 residues. Trimming removed 5 bases from V and 0 bases from J, with 20 bases in between. The CDR3 nucleotides read TGTGCCAGCAGCCGCGCTGGAGGGGCCCCCTTCTCTGGAAACACCATATATTTT. Translation gives CASSRAGGAPFSGNTIYF.

A few counts support this clonotype. The V and J genes are TRBV7-9 and TRBJ1-1; 8 bases are a match to TRBD1. J gave up 4 bases and V 2 bases, and 6 bases lay outside the gene matches. Germline lookup yields CDR1 SEHNR and CDR2 FQNEAQ (reference sequence). This CDR3 spans 15 amino acids. CDR3: CASSLPPGQGTEAFF. CDR3 coding DNA: TGTGCCAGCAGCTTACCTCCCGGACAGGGCACTGAAGCTTTCTTT.